This TCR beta chain is from a study of blood T cell repertoires in COVID-19. For the study at large: Specimens from acute and convalescent COVID-19 originated in the United States, Italy and Spain.

This clone came up once. The data were produced by immunoSEQ multiplex PCR, yet TCRdb's version contains in-frame clones alone and is incomplete. Of approximately 140,000 clones in the sample, more than 75% are singletons; the top ten hold less than 2.5%. J gave up 5 bases and V 6 bases, and 8 bases lay outside the gene matches. The CDR3 has 15 residues. CDR1 KGHDR and CDR2 SFDVKD come from the germline V gene. The clonotype was recovered from a man aged 70-80 years with acute or convalescent COVID-19. Sequenced: peripheral blood. The V call is TRBV24-1, the J call TRBJ2-5; TRBD1 agrees at 10 bases. CDR3 bases: TGTGCCACCAGTTCCGGGACAGGGGTTGGCGAGACCCAGTACTTC. Translated: CATSSGTGVGETQYF.